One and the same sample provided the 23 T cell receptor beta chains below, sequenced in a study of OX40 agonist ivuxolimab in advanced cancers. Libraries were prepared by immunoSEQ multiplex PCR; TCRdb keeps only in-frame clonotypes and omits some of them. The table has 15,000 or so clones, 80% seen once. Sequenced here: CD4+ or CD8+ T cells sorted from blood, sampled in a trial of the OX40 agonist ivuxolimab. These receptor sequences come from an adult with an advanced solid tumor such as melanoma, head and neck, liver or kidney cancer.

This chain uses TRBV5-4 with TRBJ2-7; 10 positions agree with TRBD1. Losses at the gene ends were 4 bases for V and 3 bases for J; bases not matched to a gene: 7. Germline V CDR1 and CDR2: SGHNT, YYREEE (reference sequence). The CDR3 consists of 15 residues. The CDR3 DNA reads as TGTGCCAGCAGCGCGGCGGGACAGGGGATCTACGAGCAGTACTTC. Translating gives CASSAAGQGIYEQYF.

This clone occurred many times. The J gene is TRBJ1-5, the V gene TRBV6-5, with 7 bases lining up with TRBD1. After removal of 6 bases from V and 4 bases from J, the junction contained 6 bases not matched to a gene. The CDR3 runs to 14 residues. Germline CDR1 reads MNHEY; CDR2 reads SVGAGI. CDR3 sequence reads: CASRPTGRNQPQHF. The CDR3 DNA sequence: TGTGCCAGCAGACCGACAGGGCGAAATCAGCCCCAGCATTTT.

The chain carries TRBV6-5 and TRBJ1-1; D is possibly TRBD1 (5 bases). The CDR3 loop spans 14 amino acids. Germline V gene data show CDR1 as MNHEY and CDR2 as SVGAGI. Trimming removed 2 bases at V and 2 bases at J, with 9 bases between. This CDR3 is CASSYPGLNTEAFF. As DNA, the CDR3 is TGTGCCAGCAGTTACCCGGGACTTAACACTGAAGCTTTCTTT.

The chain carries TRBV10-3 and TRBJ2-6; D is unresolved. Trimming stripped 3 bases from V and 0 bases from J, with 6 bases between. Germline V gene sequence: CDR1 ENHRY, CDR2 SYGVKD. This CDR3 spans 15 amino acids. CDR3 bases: TGTGCCATCAGTGATCAGAGCTCTGGGGCCAACGTCCTGACTTTC. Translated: CAISDQSSGANVLTF.

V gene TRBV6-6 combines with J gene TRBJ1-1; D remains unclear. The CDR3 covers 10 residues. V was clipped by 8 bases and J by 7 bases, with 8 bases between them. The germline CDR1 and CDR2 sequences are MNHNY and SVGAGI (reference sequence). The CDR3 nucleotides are TGTGCCAGCGGGGAGAATGAAGCTTTCTTT. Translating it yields CASGENEAFF.

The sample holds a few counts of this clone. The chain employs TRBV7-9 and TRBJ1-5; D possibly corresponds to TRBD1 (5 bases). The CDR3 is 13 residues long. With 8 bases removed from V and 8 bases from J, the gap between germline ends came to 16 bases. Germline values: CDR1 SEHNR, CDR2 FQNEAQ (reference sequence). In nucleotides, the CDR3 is TGTGCCAGCGCCGTATGGGGGAGGGAGCCCCAGCATTTT. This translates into CASAVWGREPQHF.

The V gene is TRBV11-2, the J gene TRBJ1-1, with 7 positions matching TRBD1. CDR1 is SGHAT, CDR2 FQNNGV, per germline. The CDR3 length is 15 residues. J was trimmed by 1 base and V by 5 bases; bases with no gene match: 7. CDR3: CASSGMDRTNTEAFF. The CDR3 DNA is TGTGCCAGCAGCGGAATGGACAGGACGAACACTGAAGCTTTCTTT.

This CDR3 reads CSVSTGRTSYEQYF. Here the CDR3 DNA reads TGCAGCGTTTCGACAGGGAGGACCTCCTACGAGCAGTACTTC. The chain joins TRBV29-1 to TRBJ2-7; maybe TRBD1 (7 bases). The CDR3 extends over 14 amino acids. The germline V gene has CDR1 SQVTM and CDR2 ANQGSEA. The V gene lost 5 bases and the J gene lost 0 bases, with 14 bases spanning the gap.

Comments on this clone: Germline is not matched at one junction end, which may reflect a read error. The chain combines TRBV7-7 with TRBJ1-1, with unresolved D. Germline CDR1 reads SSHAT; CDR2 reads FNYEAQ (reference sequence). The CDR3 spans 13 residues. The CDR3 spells CASSTRVGTEAFF. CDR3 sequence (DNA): TGTGCTAGCAGCACAAGGGTCGGCACTGAAGCTTTCTTT.

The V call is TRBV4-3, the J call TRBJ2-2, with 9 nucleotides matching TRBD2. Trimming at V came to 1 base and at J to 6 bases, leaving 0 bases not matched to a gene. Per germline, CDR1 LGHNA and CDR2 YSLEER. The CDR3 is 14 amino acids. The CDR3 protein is CASSQVAGAGELFF. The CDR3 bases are TGCGCCAGCAGCCAAGTAGCGGGGGCCGGGGAGCTGTTTTTT.

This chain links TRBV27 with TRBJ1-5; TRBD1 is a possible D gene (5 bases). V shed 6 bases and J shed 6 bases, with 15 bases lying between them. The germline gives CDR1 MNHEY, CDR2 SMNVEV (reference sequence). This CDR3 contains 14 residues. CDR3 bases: TGTGCCAGCAGCCTCGGAGGGGTGGGTCAGCCCCAGCATTTT. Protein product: CASSLGGVGQPQHF.

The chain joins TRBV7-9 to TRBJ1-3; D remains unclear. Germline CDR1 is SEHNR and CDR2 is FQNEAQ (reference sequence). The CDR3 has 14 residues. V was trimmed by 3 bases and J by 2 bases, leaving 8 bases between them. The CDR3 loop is CASSFDSPGNTIYF. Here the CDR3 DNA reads TGTGCCAGCAGCTTCGATTCGCCTGGAAACACCATATATTTT.

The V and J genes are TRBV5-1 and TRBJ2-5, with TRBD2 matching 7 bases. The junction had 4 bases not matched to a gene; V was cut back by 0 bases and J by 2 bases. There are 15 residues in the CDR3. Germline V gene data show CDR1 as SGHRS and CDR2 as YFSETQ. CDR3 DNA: TGCGCCAGCAGCTTGGAAGGACTAGTTCAAGAGACCCAGTACTTC. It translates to CASSLEGLVQETQYF.

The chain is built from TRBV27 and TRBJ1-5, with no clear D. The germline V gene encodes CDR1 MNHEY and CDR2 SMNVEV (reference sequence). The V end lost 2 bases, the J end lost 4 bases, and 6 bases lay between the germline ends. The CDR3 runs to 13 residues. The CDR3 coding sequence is TGTGCCAGCAGTTTAAACCCGAATCAGCCCCAGCATTTT. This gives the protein CASSLNPNQPQHF.

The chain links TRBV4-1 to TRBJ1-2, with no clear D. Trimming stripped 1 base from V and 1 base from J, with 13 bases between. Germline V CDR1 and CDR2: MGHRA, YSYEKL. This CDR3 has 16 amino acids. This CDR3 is CASSQGVQLFNYGYTF. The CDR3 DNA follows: TGCGCCAGCAGCCAAGGGGTCCAGCTATTTAACTATGGCTACACCTTC.

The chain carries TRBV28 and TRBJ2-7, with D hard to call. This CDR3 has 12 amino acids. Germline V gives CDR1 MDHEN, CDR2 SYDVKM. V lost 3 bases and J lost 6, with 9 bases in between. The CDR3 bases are TGTGCCAGCAGTTTCGAACGGTCCGAGCAGTACTTC. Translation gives CASSFERSEQYF. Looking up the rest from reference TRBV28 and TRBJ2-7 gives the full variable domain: DVKVTQSSRYLVKRTGEKVFLECVQDMDHENMFWYRQDPGLGLRLIYFSYDVKMKEKGDIPEGYSVSREKKERFSLILESASTNQTSMYLCASSFERSEQYFGPGTRLTVT.

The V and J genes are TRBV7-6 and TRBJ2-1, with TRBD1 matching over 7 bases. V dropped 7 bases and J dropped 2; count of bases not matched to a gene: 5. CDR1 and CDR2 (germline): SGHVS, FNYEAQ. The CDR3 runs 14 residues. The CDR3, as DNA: TGTGCCAGCAACAAAGGGGGCACCTACAATGAGCAGTTCTTC. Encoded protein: CASNKGGTYNEQFF.

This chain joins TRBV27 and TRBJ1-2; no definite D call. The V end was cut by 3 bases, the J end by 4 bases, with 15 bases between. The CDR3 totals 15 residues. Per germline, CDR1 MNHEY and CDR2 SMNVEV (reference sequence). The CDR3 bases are TGTGCCAGCAGTTTTCCCGACCCGAGATTCTATGGCTACACCTTC. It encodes CASSFPDPRFYGYTF.

This chain's CDR3 is CASSGSTGAWSPGGYTF. The DNA for the CDR3 is TGTGCCAGCTCAGGATCGACAGGGGCGTGGTCCCCCGGGGGCTACACCTTC. The chain recombines TRBV18 with TRBJ1-2; 8 bases line up with TRBD1. With 5 bases clipped from V and 8 bases from J, the junction kept 19 bases outside the gene matches. This CDR3 comprises 17 residues. Germline V lookup: CDR1 KGHSH, CDR2 LQKENI.

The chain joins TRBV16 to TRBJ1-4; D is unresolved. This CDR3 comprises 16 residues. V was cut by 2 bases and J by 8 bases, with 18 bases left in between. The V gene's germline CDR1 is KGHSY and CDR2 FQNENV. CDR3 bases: TGTGCCAGCAGCCAAGCAGCCCCAGACGAGAGGGAAAAACTGTTTTTT. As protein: CASSQAAPDEREKLFF.

The DNA for the CDR3 is TGTGCGTCGAAACTACAGAGTTTCTCTGGGGCCAACGTCCTGACTTTC. Its translation: CASKLQSFSGANVLTF. The V call is TRBV19, the J call TRBJ2-6; D unclear. Germline CDR1 and CDR2: LNHDA and SQIVND (reference sequence). The CDR3 is made up of 16 amino acids.

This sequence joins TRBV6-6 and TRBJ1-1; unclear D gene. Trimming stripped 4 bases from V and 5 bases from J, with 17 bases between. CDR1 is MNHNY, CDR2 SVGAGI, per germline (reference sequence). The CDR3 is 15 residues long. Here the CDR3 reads CASSFDTRRTTEAFF. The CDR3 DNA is TGTGCCAGCAGTTTTGACACCAGAAGAACTACTGAAGCTTTCTTT.

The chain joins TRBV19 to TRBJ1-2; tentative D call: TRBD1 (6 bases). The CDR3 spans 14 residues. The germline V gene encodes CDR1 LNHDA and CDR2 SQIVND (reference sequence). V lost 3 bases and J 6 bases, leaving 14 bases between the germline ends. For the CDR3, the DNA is TGTGCCAGTAGTATCCGCGGGACATTGGATGGCTACACCTTC. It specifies CASSIRGTLDGYTF. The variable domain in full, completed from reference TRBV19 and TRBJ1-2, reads DGGITQSPKYLFRKEGQNVTLSCEQNLNHDAMYWYRQDPGQGLRLIYYSQIVNDFQKGDIAEGYSVSREKKESFPLTVTSAQKNPTAFYLCASSIRGTLDGYTFGSGTRLTVV.